Listed here are 20 T cell receptor beta chains from one sample, sequenced in a study of PD-1 blockade in classical Hodgkin lymphoma. Some clones are missing from TCRdb's copy, which holds only in-frame ones; the method was immunoSEQ multiplex PCR. The sample consists of about 24,000 clones, 80% of them appearing once. Each patient relapsed following autologous stem cell transplantation, and prior brentuximab vedotin exposure differed. Here the sequenced sample was peripheral blood mononuclear cells (PBMCs), taken at baseline. These TCRs come from a human donor with classical Hodgkin lymphoma.

V usage is TRBV5-1 and J usage is TRBJ2-4, with D hard to call. The V end lost 0 bases, the J end lost 8 bases, and 15 bases lay between the germline ends. Germline values: CDR1 SGHRS, CDR2 YFSETQ. This CDR3 contains 15 residues. Here the CDR3 reads CASSLEARTVDIQYF. The CDR3 DNA follows: TGCGCCAGCAGCTTGGAAGCCAGGACGGTTGACATTCAGTACTTC. Full variable domain (missing parts from reference TRBV5-1 and TRBJ2-4): KAGVTQTPRYLIKTRGQQVTLSCSPISGHRSVSWYQQTPGQGLQFLFEYFSETQRNKGNFPGRFSGRQFSNSRSEMNVSTLELGDSALYLCASSLEARTVDIQYFGAGTRLSVL.

The rearrangement joins TRBV5-1 to TRBJ1-2; TRBD1 aligns across 10 bases. From germline, CDR1 is SGHRS and CDR2 YFSETQ. Trimming removed 3 bases from V and 5 bases from J; junction bases left unmatched: 4. The CDR3 length is 14 residues. This CDR3 reads CASSSRTGGYGYTF. CDR3 bases: TGCGCCAGCAGCTCTCGGACAGGGGGGTATGGCTACACCTTC.

This clone was seen more than once but under ten times. The V call is TRBV14, the J call TRBJ2-3; D might be TRBD2 (7 bases). V was pared by 0 bases and J by 3 bases, with 16 bases between. This CDR3 comprises 17 residues. The germline V gene encodes CDR1 SGHDN and CDR2 FVKESK. CDR3 DNA: TGTGCCAGCAGCCAAGACATTGGCGGGGGCACAACAGATACGCAGTATTTT. The encoded protein is CASSQDIGGGTTDTQYF.

The chain recombines TRBV18 with TRBJ1-2, with D tentatively TRBD1 (6 bases). Germline CDR1 reads KGHSH; CDR2 reads LQKENI. The CDR3 has 14 residues. V lost 3 bases to trimming and J lost 7 bases, with 15 bases between them. The CDR3 loop reads CASSPEVRGSGYTF. DNA for the CDR3: TGTGCCAGCTCACCCGAGGTCAGGGGTAGTGGCTACACCTTC.

V usage is TRBV7-2 and J usage is TRBJ1-1; no clear D. The V gene lost 1 base and the J gene lost 2 bases, with 8 bases spanning the gap. Germline V lookup: CDR1 SGHTA, CDR2 FQGNSA. This CDR3 region has 14 residues. The CDR3, as DNA: TGTGCCAGCAGCTTAGTCACAACCAACACTGAAGCTTTCTTT. This gives the protein CASSLVTTNTEAFF.

This sequence joins TRBV7-9 and TRBJ1-4; TRBD1 might be the D (6 bases). CDR1 is SEHNR and CDR2 is FQNEAQ in the germline V gene (reference sequence). V shed 1 base and J shed 0 bases, with 15 bases lying between them. The CDR3 spans 18 residues. The CDR3 here is CASSLGQELDATNEKLFF. In DNA form, the CDR3 reads TGTGCCAGCAGCTTAGGACAGGAACTAGATGCAACTAATGAAAAACTGTTTTTT.

The rearrangement joins TRBV29-1 to TRBJ1-1; D possibly corresponds to TRBD1 (6 bases). The length of the CDR3 is 13 residues. The ends were cut back, 4 bases at V and 0 bases at J, with 9 bases in the middle. Germline V CDR1 and CDR2: SQVTM, ANQGSEA. CDR3 loop: CSVAWTVNTEAFF. CDR3 in DNA: TGCAGCGTTGCTTGGACAGTGAACACTGAAGCTTTCTTT.

About this clone: The sample holds other DNA sequences that translate to the same CDR3. The V gene is TRBV19, the J gene TRBJ1-4; D is ambiguous. Trimming took 5 bases from V and 2 from J, leaving 9 bases between them. CDR1 LNHDA and CDR2 SQIVND come from the germline V gene (reference sequence). The CDR3 extends over 14 amino acids. The CDR3 is CASSPPGTNEKLFF. CDR3 in DNA: TGTGCCAGTAGTCCCCCAGGCACTAATGAAAAACTGTTTTTT.

This rearrangement joins TRBV30 to TRBJ1-4; TRBD1 aligns across 7 bases. Trimming cost V 0 bases and J 10 bases; bases outside gene matches: 8. This CDR3 region has 14 residues. Germline V gene lookup returns CDR1 GTSNPN and CDR2 SVGIG (reference sequence). CDR3 nucleotides: TGTGCCTGGAGTGTGGGGGGACAGTCTGGAAAACTGTTTTTT. As protein: CAWSVGGQSGKLFF. Full variable domain (outside the CDR3, taken from reference TRBV30 and TRBJ1-4): SQTIHQWPATLVQPVGSPLSLECTVEGTSNPNLYWYRQAAGRGLQLLFYSVGIGQISSEVPQNLSASRPQDRQFILSSKKLLLSDSGFYLCAWSVGGQSGKLFFGSGTQLSVL.

The V gene is TRBV21-1, the J gene TRBJ2-4; the table's TRBD1 call for D was not verified on the DNA. TRBV21-1 is described as a pseudogene. CDR3 length: 17 residues. CDR3 loop: CASSARDRIIAKNIQYF. In nucleotides, the CDR3 is TGTGCCAGCAGCGCCCGGGACAGAATTATAGCCAAAAACATTCAGTACTTC.

The chain joins TRBV21-1 to TRBJ2-1. TRBV21-1 is labeled a pseudogene. This CDR3 region has 16 residues. The CDR3 spells CASSLIRSWVYNEQFF. The CDR3 bases are TGTGCCAGCAGCCTTATCAGGAGCTGGGTTTACAATGAGCAGTTCTTC.

V and J are TRBV6-6 and TRBJ2-1; 11 nucleotides line up with TRBD2. J was trimmed by 9 bases and V by 9 bases; bases with no gene match: 10. The CDR3 length is 14 residues. The germline CDR1 and CDR2 sequences are MNHNY and SVGAGI (reference sequence). CDR3 nucleotide sequence: TGTGCCAGTAAAGAGGCTAGCGGGGGGATTGAGCAGTTCTTC. This encodes CASKEASGGIEQFF.

The genes are TRBV9 and TRBJ2-5; the match to TRBD1 covers 7 bases. TRBJ2-7 matches the DNA end more closely, so the J call is doubtful. Germline CDR1 SGDLS, CDR2 YYNGEE. The CDR3 is made up of 14 amino acids. The CDR3 sequence is CASSAGQNSYEQYF. The CDR3 DNA sequence: TGTGCCAGCAGCGCGGGACAGAACTCCTACGAGCAGTACTTC.

The chain joins TRBV5-4 to TRBJ1-1; the match to TRBD1 covers 9 bases. This CDR3 region has 14 residues. Germline values: CDR1 SGHNT, CDR2 YYREEE (reference sequence). The V and J ends lost 4 bases and 5 bases, in that order; junction bases with no gene match: 6. The CDR3 DNA follows: TGTGCCAGCAGCAGTACAGGGGGCCCGACTGAAGCTTTCTTT. It encodes CASSSTGGPTEAFF.

This clone showed up just once. This rearrangement joins TRBV9 to TRBJ1-4, with 9 bases fitting TRBD1. With V trimmed by 0 bases and J by 7 bases, 4 bases remained unmatched. The germline V gene has CDR1 SGDLS and CDR2 YYNGEE. The length of the CDR3 is 15 residues. The CDR3 reads CASSVGDRAGEKLFF. CDR3 DNA sequence: TGTGCCAGCAGCGTAGGGGACAGGGCGGGTGAAAAACTGTTTTTT.

The rearrangement joins TRBV2 to TRBJ2-7; D might be TRBD1 (6 bases). Germline loops: CDR1 SNHLY, CDR2 FYNNEI. The ends were cut back, 3 bases at V and 1 base at J, with 10 bases in the middle. The CDR3 sequence is 14 residues long. CDR3: CASSEQGRSYEQYF. CDR3 bases: TGTGCCAGCAGTGAGCAGGGGCGTTCCTACGAGCAGTACTTC.

This chain links TRBV7-6 with TRBJ2-3, with D perhaps matching TRBD2 (6 bases). The CDR3 has 16 residues. Trimming shortened V by 4 bases and J by 4 bases, and 18 bases separated the two germline ends. Germline CDR1 SGHVS, CDR2 FNYEAQ. This chain's CDR3 is CASSSPLGGMADTQYF. As DNA, the CDR3 is TGTGCCAGCAGCTCGCCCCTCGGGGGTATGGCAGATACGCAGTATTTT.

V and J are TRBV7-2 and TRBJ1-1; D ambiguous. Trimming stripped 2 bases from V and 1 base from J, with 8 bases between. CDR1 is SGHTA, CDR2 FQGNSA, per germline. The CDR3 is 14 amino acids. Here the CDR3 reads CASSLTGWNTEAFF. CDR3 sequence (DNA): TGTGCCAGCAGCTTAACGGGGTGGAACACTGAAGCTTTCTTT. Supplemented by reference TRBV7-2 and TRBJ1-1, the full variable domain reads GAGVSQSPSNKVTEKGKDVELRCDPISGHTALYWYRQSLGQGLEFLIYFQGNSAPDKSGLPSDRFSAERTGGSVSTLTIQRTQQEDSAVYLCASSLTGWNTEAFFGQGTRLTVV.

The chain is built from TRBV5-1 and TRBJ2-2, with D tentatively TRBD2 (5 bases). CDR3 length equals 14 residues. Deletions cut 6 bases from V and 11 bases from J, with 20 bases between. Germline CDR1 is SGHRS and CDR2 is YFSETQ. CDR3 DNA: TGCGCCAGCACGGACGGGATCGGGCCTTCCGAGCTGTTTTTT. This sequence encodes CASTDGIGPSELFF.

The V gene is TRBV30, the J gene TRBJ1-2; no clear D gene. The V gene lost 0 bases and the J gene lost 3 bases, with 20 bases spanning the gap. The CDR3 runs to 17 residues. Germline CDR1 is GTSNPN and CDR2 is SVGIG (reference sequence). CDR3 sequence (DNA): TGTGCCTGGAGTGTTGCCCGCCCCGGGGATGGGGACTATGGCTACACCTTC. Translation: CAWSVARPGDGDYGYTF.